The 13 T cell receptor beta chains given below trace back to one sample, sequenced in a study of shared clonotypes between healthy human individuals. Data came from immunoSEQ multiplex PCR; TCRdb stores just in-frame clones and leaves some out. In the table there are millions of clones, 90% to 95% of which are singletons. Sequencing used naive CD4+ T cells sorted from blood. This sample's subset: CD45RA+ positively selected. The source is a man aged 18 to 30 in good health.

This clone appeared a few times. The gene calls are TRBV18 and TRBJ2-2; 8 bases line up with TRBD1. With 2 bases clipped from V and 3 bases from J, the junction kept 2 bases outside the gene matches. The CDR3 extends over 15 amino acids. Germline V gene lookup returns CDR1 KGHSH and CDR2 LQKENI. Written as DNA, the CDR3 is TGTGCCAGCTCACCAGTGACAGGGGACACCGGGGAGCTGTTTTTT. Residues: CASSPVTGDTGELFF.

The CDR3 nucleotides read TGTGCCAGCAGCGTAGGACACATCTCCTACGAGCAGTACTTC. Protein sequence: CASSVGHISYEQYF. V gene TRBV9 combines with J gene TRBJ2-7; D unclear. The V end was cut by 0 bases, the J end by 0 bases, with 7 bases between. Germline-derived CDR1 and CDR2 are SGDLS and YYNGEE. CDR3 size: 14 residues.

The V call is TRBV7-2, the J call TRBJ2-7; D could derive from TRBD1 or TRBD2 (5 bases each). The germline V and J ends were trimmed by 3 bases and 3 bases, with 15 bases remaining between them. The germline V gene has CDR1 SGHTA and CDR2 FQGNSA. This CDR3 is built from 15 residues. The DNA for the CDR3 is TGTGCCAGCAGCTTTACTCCGGGACCTAGCTACGAGCAGTACTTC. This translates into CASSFTPGPSYEQYF.

In nucleotides, the CDR3 is TGCGCCAGCAGCTCCAGAGGGACAGGGCGGTCTTGGTACGAGCAGTACTTC. Residues: CASSSRGTGRSWYEQYF. This chain joins TRBV5-1 and TRBJ2-7; 9 bases are shared with TRBD1. The ends lost 3 bases at V and 4 bases at J; junction bases unmatched: 14. Germline loops: CDR1 SGHRS, CDR2 YFSETQ. This CDR3 is 17 amino acids long.

The chain uses TRBV4-1 and TRBJ1-5; D may be TRBD1 (6 bases). V was clipped by 0 bases and J by 6 bases, with 12 bases between them. This CDR3 is built from 15 residues. Per germline, CDR1 MGHRA and CDR2 YSYEKL. As DNA, the CDR3 is TGCGCCAGCAGCCAAGAACGTCAAGGGGGTCAGCCCCAGCATTTT. Encoded protein: CASSQERQGGQPQHF.

The V gene is TRBV6-4, the J gene TRBJ1-2; D is possibly TRBD1 (6 bases). The CDR3 extends over 15 amino acids. The V end was cut by 7 bases, the J end by 6 bases, with 21 bases between. Germline CDR1 and CDR2: MRHNA and SNTAGT. The CDR3 DNA is TGTGCCAGCACCCAACCTCGGGGGGGCAGGGATGGCTACACCTTC. This sequence encodes CASTQPRGGRDGYTF.

The V and J genes are TRBV14 and TRBJ1-6; D is uncertain. Germline lookup yields CDR1 SGHDN and CDR2 FVKESK. This CDR3 is 16 amino acids long. V lost 3 bases and J 7 bases, leaving 16 bases between the germline ends. The CDR3: CASSHDRIRQNSPLHF. Here the CDR3 DNA reads TGTGCCAGCAGCCACGACCGAATCAGGCAAAATTCACCCCTCCACTTT.

The chain combines TRBV6-1 with TRBJ2-3, with D unresolved. Germline CDR1 is MNHNS and CDR2 is SASEGT. CDR3 length: 12 residues. V was cut by 6 bases and J by 0 bases, with 4 bases left in between. CDR3 region: CASRRSTDTQYF. In nucleotides, the CDR3 is TGTGCCAGCAGGAGGAGCACAGATACGCAGTATTTT.

This sequence joins TRBV7-2 and TRBJ1-1; D unresolved. V lost 4 bases and J lost 4, with 19 bases in between. Germline-derived CDR1 and CDR2 are SGHTA and FQGNSA. The CDR3 runs 16 residues. The CDR3 nucleotides read TGTGCCAGCAGCTGGGCTGGGCCACAACTCCCCACTGAAGCTTTCTTT. This gives the protein CASSWAGPQLPTEAFF.

The gene calls are TRBV25-1 and TRBJ2-5; D unresolved. The V gene lost 5 bases and the J gene lost 3 bases, with 13 bases spanning the gap. The CDR3 length is 14 residues. CDR1 and CDR2 from the germline V gene are MGHDK and SYGVNS. This CDR3 reads CASSHRTTKETQYF. Written as DNA, the CDR3 is TGTGCCAGCAGTCATCGTACTACCAAAGAGACCCAGTACTTC. Looking up the rest from reference TRBV25-1 and TRBJ2-5 gives the full variable domain: EADIYQTPRYLVIGTGKKITLECSQTMGHDKMYWYQQDPGMELHLIHYSYGVNSTEKGDLSSESTVSRIRTEHFPLTLESARPSHTSQYLCASSHRTTKETQYFGPGTRLLVL.

The chain combines TRBV9 with TRBJ1-5; D is perhaps TRBD1 (6 bases). The V gene's germline CDR1 is SGDLS and CDR2 YYNGEE. Trimming removed 3 bases at V and 3 bases at J, with 7 bases between. The CDR3 is 13 amino acids. CDR3 in DNA: TGTGCCAGCAGCGGGGGGGCCAATCAGCCCCAGCATTTT. This gives the protein CASSGGANQPQHF. Together with reference TRBV9 and TRBJ1-5, the CDR3 gives the full variable domain: DSGVTQTPKHLITATGQRVTLRCSPRSGDLSVYWYQQSLDQGLQFLIQYYNGEERAKGNILERFSAQQFPDLHSELNLSSLELGDSALYFCASSGGANQPQHFGDGTRLSIL.

The chain has TRBV9 and TRBJ1-2; possibly TRBD1 for D (6 bases). The CDR3 is 15 amino acids. CDR1 SGDLS and CDR2 YYNGEE come from the germline V gene. The V end was cut by 2 bases, the J end by 0 bases, with 11 bases between. CDR3 in amino acids: CASSVDRSSNYGYTF. CDR3 DNA sequence: TGTGCCAGCAGCGTCGACAGGTCCTCTAACTATGGCTACACCTTC.

V is TRBV27 and J is TRBJ1-6; the match to TRBD1 covers 10 bases. V shed 6 bases and J 7 bases; nucleotides not matched to a gene: 6. Germline V CDR1 and CDR2: MNHEY, SMNVEV (reference sequence). The CDR3 covers 15 residues. Written as DNA, the CDR3 is TGTGCCAGCAGCTCCGGGACAGGGGCGAATTCACCCCTCCACTTT. This encodes CASSSGTGANSPLHF.